What follows are 6 T cell receptor beta chains derived from one specimen sequenced in a study of T cell changes during pregnancy in multiple sclerosis. The assay was immunoSEQ multiplex PCR, and TCRdb's table has in-frame clones only and misses some. The sample holds 60,000 to 90,000 clones, 70% to 90% seen once. Sequenced here: peripheral blood, sampled before pregnancy. The receptors derive from a female donor with multiple sclerosis, enrolled in a pregnancy study.

This clone was observed a single time. This chain connects TRBV19 to TRBJ2-7, with D possibly matching TRBD2 (6 bases). Deletions cut 7 bases from V and 1 base from J, with 20 bases between. The CDR3 runs 16 residues. Germline V CDR1 and CDR2: LNHDA, SQIVND (reference sequence). CDR3 DNA: TGTGCCAGTACCAACAACCCCAAACGGGGGTCCTACGAGCAGTACTTC. This gives the protein CASTNNPKRGSYEQYF. Full variable domain (remainder filled in from reference TRBV19 and TRBJ2-7): DGGITQSPKYLFRKEGQNVTLSCEQNLNHDAMYWYRQDPGQGLRLIYYSQIVNDFQKGDIAEGYSVSREKKESFPLTVTSAQKNPTAFYLCASTNNPKRGSYEQYFGPGTRLTVT.

In this sample, this clone turned up a few times. J is TRBJ1-1 and V is TRBV10-3, with D perhaps matching TRBD1 (5 bases). The V end lost 8 bases, the J end lost 1 base, and 14 bases lay between the germline ends. Germline V gene data show CDR1 as ENHRY and CDR2 as SYGVKD. The CDR3 is 14 residues long. In DNA form, the CDR3 reads TGTGCCATCCGGGGGACTACAGGGAACACTGAAGCTTTCTTT. This translates into CAIRGTTGNTEAFF.

The chain is built from TRBV5-4 and TRBJ2-6, with 7 bases aligning to TRBD1. There are 16 residues in the CDR3. The V gene end was trimmed by 9 bases and the J gene end by 0 bases; junction bases not matched to a gene: 9. CDR1 SGHNT and CDR2 YYREEE come from the germline V gene (reference sequence). The CDR3 coding sequence is TGTGCCACCTATAGACAGGGCTACTCTGGGGCCAACGTCCTGACTTTC. Residues: CATYRQGYSGANVLTF.

CDR3 amino acids: CATPRQGNLTPKNTEAFF. The CDR3 DNA sequence: TGTGCCACCCCGAGACAGGGGAACTTAACCCCTAAGAACACTGAAGCTTTCTTT. V gene TRBV27 combines with J gene TRBJ1-1, with 8 bases aligning to TRBD1. This CDR3 spans 18 amino acids. V shed 10 bases, J shed 1 base, and the junction held 20 bases outside the gene matches. Looked up from germline, CDR1 is MNHEY and CDR2 is SMNVEV (reference sequence).

This chain connects TRBV27 to TRBJ2-1; D might be TRBD1 (7 bases). V lost 2 bases and J 7 bases, leaving 15 bases between the germline ends. The germline CDR1 and CDR2 sequences are MNHEY and SMNVEV (reference sequence). The CDR3 spans 15 residues. CDR3 sequence (DNA): TGTGCCAGCAGTTTAGTCACAGGGGACTTTAATGAGCAGTTCTTC. It is translated as CASSLVTGDFNEQFF.

The chain has TRBV18 and TRBJ1-4; 8 positions match TRBD1. This CDR3 is built from 15 residues. The V gene end was trimmed by 3 bases and the J gene end by 6 bases; junction bases not matched to a gene: 6. The germline CDR1 and CDR2 sequences are KGHSH and LQKENI. DNA of the CDR3: TGTGCCAGCTCACCCCGGACAGGGATGTATGAAAAACTGTTTTTT. Translating it yields CASSPRTGMYEKLFF.